Below, 2 T cell receptor beta chains from the same sample are listed, as sequenced in a study of cytomegalovirus exposure and HLA in healthy donors. 13 Jbeta primers and 60 Vbeta primers were used for the PCR. The table came from immunoSEQ multiplex PCR; TCRdb's copy has only in-frame clones and leaves some out. In total, the table holds roughly 72,000 clones. Sequences were obtained from PBMCs. The receptors were sampled from a man between 18 and 35 years old in good health and CMV-seropositive.

The chain uses TRBV9 and TRBJ2-3; D unclear. CDR3 size: 11 residues. Germline assignment: CDR1 SGDLS and CDR2 YYNGEE. Trimming left V 4 bases short and J 2 bases short, with 2 bases between. The DNA of the CDR3 is TGTGCCAGCAGCCTCACAGATACGCAGTATTTT. This encodes CASSLTDTQYF. The whole variable domain, filled in from reference TRBV9 and TRBJ2-3, reads DSGVTQTPKHLITATGQRVTLRCSPRSGDLSVYWYQQSLDQGLQFLIQYYNGEERAKGNILERFSAQQFPDLHSELNLSSLELGDSALYFCASSLTDTQYFGPGTRLTVL.

The chain joins TRBV5-4 to TRBJ1-5; 9 bases are a match to TRBD1. CDR3 length: 13 residues. Germline V gene data show CDR1 as SGHNT and CDR2 as YYREEE (reference sequence). V trimming: 4 bases; J trimming: 5 bases; junction bases outside the gene matches: 1. The CDR3 region has the DNA TGTGCCAGCAGCCGGGACAGGGATCAGCCCCAGCATTTT. Residues: CASSRDRDQPQHF.